This TCR beta chain was retrieved from a study of cytomegalovirus exposure and HLA in healthy donors. Study context: About 85 million unique TCRs from HLA-typed donors were held in an early release of data.

With 6 bases clipped from V and 0 bases from J, the junction kept 9 bases outside the gene matches. CDR1 is SGHVS, CDR2 FQNEAQ, per germline. The length of the CDR3 is 17 residues. PCR employed 60 Vbeta and 13 Jbeta primers. Using immunoSEQ multiplex PCR, the repertoire was profiled, and TCRdb retains in-frame clones only, with some absent. The sample records about 130,000 clones, over 70% being singletons. The clonotype was recovered from a woman in her forties in good health and CMV-seronegative. Sequenced material: PBMCs. The J gene is TRBJ1-2, the V gene TRBV7-8; 11 bases agree with TRBD1. CDR3 in DNA: TGTGCCAGCAGTAAAGGACAGGGGGCGGACGCTAACTATGGCTACACCTTC. Encoded protein: CASSKGQGADANYGYTF. The full variable domain, completed using reference TRBV7-8 and TRBJ1-2, is GAGVSQSPRYKVAKRGQDVALRCDPISGHVSLFWYQQALGQGPEFLTYFQNEAQLDKSGLPSDRFFAERPEGSVSTLKIQRTQQEDSAVYLCASSKGQGADANYGYTFGSGTRLTVV.